These 17 T cell receptor beta chains share one sample of origin, sequenced in a study of OX40 agonist ivuxolimab in advanced cancers. Clones were read by immunoSEQ multiplex PCR, and TCRdb kept only the in-frame ones, dropping some. The sample includes fewer than 140,000 clones, roughly nine tenths of them seen just once. The sequences come from CD4+ or CD8+ T cells sorted from blood, collected in a trial of the OX40 agonist ivuxolimab. These receptors originate from an adult with an advanced solid tumor such as melanoma, head and neck, liver or kidney cancer.

The chain combines TRBV11-2 with TRBJ2-1; 8 nucleotides agree with TRBD1. The CDR3 totals 16 residues. The germline CDR1 and CDR2 sequences are SGHAT and FQNNGV. Trimming at V came to 5 bases and at J to 3 bases, leaving 9 bases not matched to a gene. Here the CDR3 DNA reads TGTGCCAGCAGCCACCTCCAGGGGGCCGGCTACAATGAGCAGTTCTTC. It encodes CASSHLQGAGYNEQFF. Looking up the rest from reference TRBV11-2 and TRBJ2-1 gives the full variable domain: EAGVAQSPRYKIIEKRQSVAFWCNPISGHATLYWYQQILGQGPKLLIQFQNNGVVDDSQLPKDRFSAERLKGVDSTLKIQPAKLEDSAVYLCASSHLQGAGYNEQFFGPGTRLTVL.

The chain carries TRBV18 and TRBJ2-3, with D possibly TRBD1 on 6 matching bases. V lost 3 bases to trimming and J lost 4 bases, with 14 bases between them. There are 15 residues in the CDR3. CDR1 and CDR2 (germline): KGHSH, LQKENI. This CDR3 is CASSPWAGEADTQYF. The CDR3 DNA is TGTGCCAGCTCACCTTGGGCAGGGGAAGCAGATACGCAGTATTTT.

The chain couples TRBV11-2 to TRBJ1-3; unclear D gene. The CDR3 totals 17 residues. Trimming took off 4 bases at V and 0 bases at J, with 16 bases between the two ends. Germline CDR1 SGHAT, CDR2 FQNNGV. This CDR3 reads CASSSASDGGSGNTIYF. As DNA, the CDR3 is TGTGCCAGCAGCTCGGCCTCGGACGGTGGCTCTGGAAACACCATATATTTT.

With regard to this clone: One junction end disagrees with the germline gene, perhaps due to a read error. Other DNA sequences in this specimen translate into the identical CDR3. The genes are TRBV18 and TRBJ1-1, with TRBD1 matching over 10 bases. This CDR3 contains 13 residues. The V gene's germline CDR1 is KGHSH and CDR2 LQKENI. CDR3 residues: CASSSTGGTEAFF. As DNA, the CDR3 is TGTGCCAGCTCATCGACAGGGGGCACTGAAGCCTTCTTT.

In this sample, this clone turned up a few times. The chain links TRBV27 to TRBJ1-2; D is unclear. Germline V gives CDR1 MNHEY, CDR2 SMNVEV (reference sequence). This CDR3 has 13 residues. V shed 6 bases and J shed 4 bases, with 12 bases lying between them. The CDR3 protein is CASSSGMTYGYTF. As DNA, the CDR3 is TGTGCCAGCAGCTCCGGGATGACCTATGGCTACACCTTC.

This rearrangement joins TRBV19 to TRBJ1-2; maybe TRBD1 (5 bases). Deletions cut 2 bases from V and 4 bases from J, with 17 bases between. Germline CDR1 LNHDA, CDR2 SQIVND (reference sequence). This CDR3 is 16 amino acids long. CDR3 sequence (DNA): TGTGCCAGTAGTATACGGGGGTCCCGAGGGAGCTATGGCTACACCTTC. This sequence encodes CASSIRGSRGSYGYTF.

Comments on this clone: This CDR3 is also generated by other DNA sequences in the sample. CDR3 sequence: CASSGTGGTGELFF. The CDR3 DNA is TGTGCCAGCAGTGGCACAGGGGGCACCGGGGAGCTGTTTTTT. The chain uses TRBV6-1 and TRBJ2-2; 8 bases are a match to TRBD1. There are 14 residues in the CDR3. V lost 4 bases to trimming and J lost 4 bases; unmatched junction nucleotides: 2. Per germline, CDR1 MNHNS and CDR2 SASEGT.

This chain joins TRBV29-1 and TRBJ1-2, with D uncertain. The CDR3 has 12 residues. V was pared by 7 bases and J by 11 bases, with 20 bases between. Germline assignment: CDR1 SQVTM and CDR2 ANQGSEA. The CDR3 protein is CSDSDGLWLYTF. The CDR3 coding sequence is TGCAGCGACTCGGACGGCTTATGGCTATACACCTTC.

The chain carries TRBV6-6 and TRBJ2-7; TRBD2 matches at 9 bases. With 7 bases clipped from V and 4 bases from J, the junction kept 5 bases outside the gene matches. CDR1 and CDR2 (germline): MNHNY, SVGAGI (reference sequence). The CDR3 length is 13 residues. The CDR3 DNA reads as TGTGCCAGCATCGCCAGCGGGGGGTACGAGCAGTACTTC. Translated, it gives CASIASGGYEQYF.

This clone was recorded a few times. This chain uses TRBV29-1 with TRBJ2-5; 11 bases agree with TRBD1. Germline V gene lookup returns CDR1 SQVTM and CDR2 ANQGSEA. This CDR3 comprises 15 residues. V shed 4 bases, J shed 3 bases, and the junction held 7 bases outside the gene matches. CDR3 sequence: CSVGGDRGFKETQYF. The CDR3 region has the DNA TGCAGCGTTGGTGGGGACAGGGGGTTCAAAGAGACCCAGTACTTC.

V is TRBV7-2 and J is TRBJ2-3, with 8 bases identical to TRBD1. Trimming at V came to 0 bases and at J to 6 bases, leaving 5 bases not matched to a gene. Germline V gene lookup returns CDR1 SGHTA and CDR2 FQGNSA. There are 15 residues in the CDR3. In DNA, the CDR3 is TGTGCCAGCAGCTTAGCGCCAGGGGGCTGGGATACGCAGTATTTT. Translation: CASSLAPGGWDTQYF.

J is TRBJ1-5 and V is TRBV29-1; 8 nucleotides line up with TRBD1. Looked up from germline, CDR1 is SQVTM and CDR2 is ANQGSEA. The V segment lost 4 bases and the J segment 4 bases; nucleotides outside the gene matches: 0. The CDR3 consists of 12 residues. This CDR3 reads CSVGQGNQPQHF. The CDR3 DNA reads as TGCAGCGTTGGACAGGGGAATCAGCCCCAGCATTTT.

This chain connects TRBV11-2 to TRBJ1-6; TRBD1 aligns across 7 bases. Unmatched junction bases numbered 7, after V lost 2 bases and J lost 9 bases. The CDR3 totals 15 residues. Germline CDR1 and CDR2: SGHAT and FQNNGV. The CDR3 protein is CASSLRGRGFSPLHF. CDR3 bases: TGTGCCAGCAGCTTACGGGGCAGGGGGTTTTCACCCCTCCACTTT.

V and J are TRBV4-2 and TRBJ2-1, with 7 bases lining up with TRBD1. The CDR3 spans 16 residues. Germline CDR1 and CDR2: LGHNA and YNFKEQ. J was trimmed by 2 bases and V by 0 bases; bases with no gene match: 4. The DNA of the CDR3 is TGTGCCAGCAGCCAAGATGAGGGACAGCCCTACAATGAGCAGTTCTTC. The encoded protein is CASSQDEGQPYNEQFF.

This chain links TRBV7-2 with TRBJ2-7, with a weak D call TRBD2 (5 bases). CDR3 length equals 15 residues. Per germline, CDR1 SGHTA and CDR2 FQGNSA. V was cut by 1 base and J by 0 bases, with 10 bases left in between. The CDR3 nucleotides read TGTGCCAGCAGCTTAGAGGCCGGGATCTCCTACGAGCAGTACTTC. Residues: CASSLEAGISYEQYF.

The chain uses TRBV7-9 and TRBJ1-2; TRBD1 agrees at 8 bases. Germline V gene lookup returns CDR1 SEHNR and CDR2 FQNEAQ (reference sequence). V was pared by 1 base and J by 4 bases, with 2 bases of the junction left unmatched. CDR3 length: 14 amino acids. The CDR3 DNA reads as TGTGCCAGCAGCTTAGGGACAGGGAGCTATGGCTACACCTTC. It translates to CASSLGTGSYGYTF.

The chain couples TRBV7-2 to TRBJ2-5; no clear D gene. Germline CDR1 is SGHTA and CDR2 is FQGNSA. The V end lost 5 bases, the J end lost 5 bases, and 12 bases lay between the germline ends. This CDR3 region has 13 residues. The CDR3 sequence: CASSTTSRETQYF. The CDR3 DNA reads as TGTGCCAGCAGCACGACCTCCCGCGAGACCCAGTACTTC. The whole variable domain, filled in from reference TRBV7-2 and TRBJ2-5, reads GAGVSQSPSNKVTEKGKDVELRCDPISGHTALYWYRQSLGQGLEFLIYFQGNSAPDKSGLPSDRFSAERTGGSVSTLTIQRTQQEDSAVYLCASSTTSRETQYFGPGTRLLVL.